The 2 T cell receptor beta chains in this list originate from one sample, sequenced in a study of T cell responses to AZD1222 COVID-19 vaccine. Profiled with immunoSEQ multiplex PCR; TCRdb holds only in-frame clones, not every one. The sample carries around 200,000 clones, about 91% recorded once. This specimen consisted of peripheral blood, obtained on day 0 of AZD1222 vaccination. The source of these receptors is an adult in good health.

The CDR3 nucleotides read TGTGCCAGCAGTAGGACAAGGGACACTGAAGCTTTCTTT. Translating it yields CASSRTRDTEAFF. The V and J genes are TRBV6-4 and TRBJ1-1, with D possibly TRBD1 on 5 matching bases. The ends were cut back, 5 bases at V and 3 bases at J, with 10 bases in the middle. The CDR3 is made up of 13 amino acids. In germline, CDR1 is MRHNA, CDR2 SNTAGT.

The J gene is TRBJ1-1, the V gene TRBV6-1; a weak D match, TRBD1 (6 bases). CDR3 length equals 11 residues. V lost 5 bases, J lost 8 bases, and 9 bases lay in between. The germline gives CDR1 MNHNS, CDR2 SASEGT. CDR3 coding DNA: TGTGCCAGCAGTTCTGGGACAGAAGCTTTCTTT. It yields the protein CASSSGTEAFF.